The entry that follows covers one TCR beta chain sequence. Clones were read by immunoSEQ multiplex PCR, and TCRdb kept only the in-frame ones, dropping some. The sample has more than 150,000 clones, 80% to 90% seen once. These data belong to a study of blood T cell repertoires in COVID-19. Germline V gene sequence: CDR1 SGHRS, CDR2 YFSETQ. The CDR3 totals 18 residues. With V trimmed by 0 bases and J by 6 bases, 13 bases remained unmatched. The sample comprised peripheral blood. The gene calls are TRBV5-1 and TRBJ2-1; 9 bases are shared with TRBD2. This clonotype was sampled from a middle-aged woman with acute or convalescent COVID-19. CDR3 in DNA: TGCGCCAGCAGCTTGGGCCGCCGCCCGGGACTAGCCCCCAATGAGCAGTTCTTC. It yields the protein CASSLGRRPGLAPNEQFF.